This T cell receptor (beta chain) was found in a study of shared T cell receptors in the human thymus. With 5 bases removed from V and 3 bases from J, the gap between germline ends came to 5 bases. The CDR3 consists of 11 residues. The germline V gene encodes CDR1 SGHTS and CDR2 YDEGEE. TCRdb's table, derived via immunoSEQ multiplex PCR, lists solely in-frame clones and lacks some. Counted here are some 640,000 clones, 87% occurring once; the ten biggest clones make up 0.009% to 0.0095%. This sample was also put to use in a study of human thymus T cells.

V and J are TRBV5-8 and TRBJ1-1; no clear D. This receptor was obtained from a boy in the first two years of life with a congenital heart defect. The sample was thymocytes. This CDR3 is CASRGDTEAFF. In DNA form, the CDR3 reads TGTGCCAGCAGGGGAGACACTGAAGCTTTCTTT.